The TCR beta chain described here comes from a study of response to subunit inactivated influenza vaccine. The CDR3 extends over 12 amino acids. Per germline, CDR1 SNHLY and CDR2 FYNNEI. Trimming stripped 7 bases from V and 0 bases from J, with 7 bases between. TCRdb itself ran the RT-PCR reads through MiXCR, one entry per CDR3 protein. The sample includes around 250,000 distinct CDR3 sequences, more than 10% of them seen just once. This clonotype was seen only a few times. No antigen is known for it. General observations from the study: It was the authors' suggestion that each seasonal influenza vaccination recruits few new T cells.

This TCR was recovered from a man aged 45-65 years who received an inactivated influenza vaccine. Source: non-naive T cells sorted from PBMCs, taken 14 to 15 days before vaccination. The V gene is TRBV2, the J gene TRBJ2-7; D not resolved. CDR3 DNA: TGTGCCAGCAAGGGCAACTCCTACGAGCAGTACTTC. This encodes CASKGNSYEQYF.